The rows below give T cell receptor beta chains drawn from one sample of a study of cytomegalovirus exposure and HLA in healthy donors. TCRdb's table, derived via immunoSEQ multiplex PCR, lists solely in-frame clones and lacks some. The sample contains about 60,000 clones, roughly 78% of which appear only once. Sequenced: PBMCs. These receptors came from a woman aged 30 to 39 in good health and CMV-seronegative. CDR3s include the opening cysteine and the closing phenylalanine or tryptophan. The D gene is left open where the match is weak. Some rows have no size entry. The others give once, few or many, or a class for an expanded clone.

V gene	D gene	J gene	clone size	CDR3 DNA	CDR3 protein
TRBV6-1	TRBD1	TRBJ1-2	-	TGTGCCAGCAGCCTCCCTAGGCAGGGGGGCTATGGCTACACCTTC	CASSLPRQGGYGYTF
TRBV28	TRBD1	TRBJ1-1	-	TGTGCCAGCAGTTTTCAGGGGGCGCGGACTGAAGCTTTCTTT	CASSFQGARTEAFF
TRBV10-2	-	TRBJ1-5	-	TGCGCCAGCAGTGAAGAGGGGGGGGTGAGACAGCCCCAGCATTTT	CASSEEGGVRQPQHF
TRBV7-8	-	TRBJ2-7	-	TGTGCCAGCAGCTTACCCCCTTTCTACGAGCAGTACTTC	CASSLPPFYEQYF
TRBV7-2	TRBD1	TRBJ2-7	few	TGTGCCAGCAGCCCGACAGGGGGCAAGGACGAGCAGTACTTC	CASSPTGGKDEQYF
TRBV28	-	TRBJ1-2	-	TGTGCCAGCAGTCAACACATGAATGGCTACACCTTC	CASSQHMNGYTF
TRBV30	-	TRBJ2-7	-	TGTGCCTGGAAGTCTACAGGTTACGAGCAGTACTTC	CAWKSTGYEQYF
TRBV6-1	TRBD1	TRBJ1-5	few	TGTGCCAGCAGCGGACAGGGGGAGAATCAGCCCCAGCATTTT	CASSGQGENQPQHF
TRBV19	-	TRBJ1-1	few	TGTGCCAGTAGTATTTCAGGGAACACTGAAGCTTTCTTT	CASSISGNTEAFF
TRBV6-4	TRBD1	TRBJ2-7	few	TGTGCCAGCAGTCAACAGGGGTCGACTTATACGGAGCAGTACTTC	CASSQQGSTYTEQYF
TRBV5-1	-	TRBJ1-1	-	TGCGCCAGCAGCCCGGGGGGCACTGAAGCTTTCTTT	CASSPGGTEAFF
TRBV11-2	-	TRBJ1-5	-	TGTGCCAGCAGCTTAGCAGCAGGGTACAATCAGCCCCAGCATTTT	CASSLAAGYNQPQHF
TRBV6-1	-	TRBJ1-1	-	TGTGCCAGCAGCCGACGGGGGAACACTGAAGCTTTCTTT	CASSRRGNTEAFF
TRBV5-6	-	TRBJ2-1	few	TGTGCCAGCAGCGGCGGGATCTCGTACAATGAGCAGTTCTTC	CASSGGISYNEQFF
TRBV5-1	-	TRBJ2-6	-	TGCGCCAGCAGCCAGGGACACCGCTCTGGGGCCAACGTCCTGACTTTC	CASSQGHRSGANVLTF
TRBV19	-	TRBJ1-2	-	TGTGCCAGTAGTAGGGGGCAGGGGTATGGCTACACCTTC	CASSRGQGYGYTF
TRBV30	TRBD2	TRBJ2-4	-	TGTGCCTGGAGCTCCGGGGGGAAGGACATTCAGTACTTC	CAWSSGGKDIQYF
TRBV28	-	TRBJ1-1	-	TGTGCCAGCAGTGTCGCGGCGGACATGGACACTGAAGCTTTCTTT	CASSVAADMDTEAFF
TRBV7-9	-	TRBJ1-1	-	TGTGCCAGCAGACTACAGGGTGTCACTGAAGCTTTCTTT	CASRLQGVTEAFF
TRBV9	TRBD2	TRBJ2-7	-	TGTGCCAGCAGCCCTACCGGGACTAGCAAGTGGAACGAGCAGTACTTC	CASSPTGTSKWNEQYF
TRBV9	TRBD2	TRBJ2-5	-	TGTGCCAGCAGCGTGAGCGGGGCGGAGACCCAGTACTTC	CASSVSGAETQYF
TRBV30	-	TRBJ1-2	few	TGTGCCTGGATGAGGGTGGATGGCTACACCTTC	CAWMRVDGYTF
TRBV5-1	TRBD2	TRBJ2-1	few	TGCGCCAGCAGCTTGGTTGCTAGCGGGCAGAATGAGCAGTTCTTC	CASSLVASGQNEQFF
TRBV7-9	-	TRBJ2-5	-	TGTGCCAGCAGCCAAAGGGGGGAGGGACGACTAGACTTC	CASSQRGEGRLDF
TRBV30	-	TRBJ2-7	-	TGTGCCTGGGGACAGAGCTCCTACGAGCAGTACTTC	CAWGQSSYEQYF